This is a list of T cell receptor beta chains from one sample in a study of a mutant IDH1 vaccine in newly diagnosed glioma. For these TCRs, the target antigens are not known. Clones were sequenced by immunoSEQ multiplex PCR, and TCRdb holds only the in-frame ones, with some missing. The sample gives tens of thousands of clones, around 82% of which show up once; under 20% is in the top ten. The sequencing here drew on PBMCs, taken from a glioma patient whose treatment included an IDH1 peptide vaccine. The source of these receptors is a man aged 18 to 29 with glioma. Some clones in this sample may be carry-over from other donors' samples. Both conserved end residues are part of each CDR3. D genes are given only for firm matches.

TRBV11-2	TRBD2	TRBJ2-2	TGTGCCAGCAGCTTACTCCTAGCGGGAGAATATACCGGGGAGCTGTTTTTT	CASSLLLAGEYTGELFF
TRBV5-6	.	TRBJ1-4	TGTGCCAGCAGCACCGGACAGACCATTAATGAAAAACTGTTTTTT	CASSTGQTINEKLFF
TRBV15	TRBD2	TRBJ2-7	TGTGCCACCAGCAGAGTGGTAGCGGGGGCTGTTGGGGCCCCTAGGTACGAGCAGTACTTC	CATSRVVAGAVGAPRYEQYF
TRBV7-2	.	TRBJ2-5	TGTGCCAGCAGCAGTACTAGAGGCGTGGGGGAGACCCAGTACTTC	CASSSTRGVGETQYF
TRBV6-5	.	TRBJ1-3	TGTGCCAGCAGTTACAACTCAATGAGGAGGAACACCATATATTTT	CASSYNSMRRNTIYF
TRBV7-9	.	TRBJ1-1	TGTGCCAGCAGCTTAGTAGATGAAGCTTTCTTT	CASSLVDEAFF
TRBV6-6	.	TRBJ1-1	TGTGCCAGCAGTCCCCCGGGACGGAACACTGAATCTTTCTTT	CASSPPGRNTESFF
TRBV2	.	TRBJ2-2	TGTGCCAGCAAGGGGGTCACGAACACCGGGGAGCTGTTTTTT	CASKGVTNTGELFF
TRBV7-8	.	TRBJ2-7	TGTGCCAGCAGCCCTATTTTCTCGGGGCGAGTCTACGAGCAGTACTTC	CASSPIFSGRVYEQYF
TRBV7-3	.	TRBJ1-2	TGTGCCAGCAGCTTAGGTGTCCACCCCCGGGGAGATGGCTACACCTTC	CASSLGVHPRGDGYTF